The 25 T cell receptor beta chains below come from one sample, sequenced in a study of cytotoxic CD8 clonotypes in ibrutinib-treated CLL. Profiling relied on immunoSEQ multiplex PCR, and the TCRdb table lists in-frame clones only, not all of them. The sample holds fewer than 150,000 clones, around four fifths seen once. The sequencing here drew on PBMCs, taken after 24 months of ibrutinib treatment. All receptors come from a human donor with chronic lymphocytic leukemia.

The chain combines TRBV5-4 with TRBJ2-1; 9 nucleotides align to TRBD2. CDR1 and CDR2 (germline): SGHNT, YYREEE (reference sequence). After removal of 0 bases from V and 8 bases from J, the junction contained 9 bases not matched to a gene. There are 16 residues in the CDR3. DNA of the CDR3: TGTGCCAGCAGCTTGGGGCTAGCGGGATCGTCCCATGAGCAGTTCTTC. This codes for CASSLGLAGSSHEQFF.

The CDR3 region has the DNA TGTGCCAGCAGTTTTGAGAACACCGGGGAGCTGTTTTTT. Its translation: CASSFENTGELFF. The chain links TRBV6-5 to TRBJ2-2; D unresolved. CDR1 and CDR2 from the germline V gene are MNHEY and SVGAGI. The CDR3 length is 13 residues. Trimming removed 4 bases from V and 1 base from J, with 4 bases in between.

The chain joins TRBV19 to TRBJ1-1; D is ambiguous. Looked up from germline, CDR1 is LNHDA and CDR2 is SQIVND (reference sequence). V gave up 1 base and J gave up 1 base, with 7 bases separating them. This CDR3 comprises 14 residues. The CDR3 sequence is CASSIGIANTEAFF. The DNA for the CDR3 is TGTGCCAGTAGTATAGGGATAGCGAACACTGAAGCTTTCTTT.

The chain links TRBV30 to TRBJ2-7; 9 bases map to TRBD1. The CDR3 runs 12 residues. Trimming at V came to 3 bases and at J to 4 bases, leaving 1 base not matched to a gene. Germline CDR1 and CDR2: GTSNPN and SVGIG (reference sequence). For the CDR3, the DNA is TGTGCCTGGAGCGGACAGGGGTACGAGCAGTACTTC. Translation: CAWSGQGYEQYF.

The chain uses TRBV5-6 and TRBJ2-7; TRBD1 agrees at 8 bases. Per the germline V gene, CDR1 is SGHDT and CDR2 is YYEEEE. The CDR3 extends over 15 amino acids. Trimming cost V 2 bases and J 5 bases; bases outside gene matches: 9. The CDR3 sequence is CASSFRGLVVHEQYF. CDR3 sequence (DNA): TGTGCCAGCAGCTTCAGGGGGCTCGTGGTGCACGAGCAGTACTTC.

The rearrangement links TRBV19 to TRBJ2-1; either TRBD1 or TRBD2 may supply D (5 bases each). Germline CDR1 LNHDA, CDR2 SQIVND (reference sequence). The length of the CDR3 is 15 residues. V lost 8 bases to trimming and J lost 0 bases, with 14 bases between them. The CDR3 loop reads CASSGTESSYNEQFF. The DNA for the CDR3 is TGTGCCAGTTCCGGGACCGAGAGCTCCTACAATGAGCAGTTCTTC.

The CDR3 region has the DNA TGTGCCAGCAGTTACATTCAAAATGCAGGGCGGGAGCAGTACTTC. This gives the protein CASSYIQNAGREQYF. The genes are TRBV6-6 and TRBJ2-7, with D perhaps matching TRBD1 (5 bases). Looked up from germline, CDR1 is MNHNY and CDR2 is SVGAGI (reference sequence). V lost 2 bases to trimming and J lost 7 bases, with 18 bases between them. This CDR3 has 15 amino acids.

This clone was seen a handful of times. This chain links TRBV19 with TRBJ2-7, with D perhaps matching TRBD2 (6 bases). The CDR3 spans 14 residues. Trimming removed 4 bases at V and 1 base at J, with 11 bases between. Germline V gene sequence: CDR1 LNHDA, CDR2 SQIVND (reference sequence). Here the CDR3 DNA reads TGTGCCAGTAGTAATCCAGGGAGGTCCTACGAGCAGTACTTC. Its protein is CASSNPGRSYEQYF. Full variable domain (rest looked up from reference TRBV19 and TRBJ2-7): DGGITQSPKYLFRKEGQNVTLSCEQNLNHDAMYWYRQDPGQGLRLIYYSQIVNDFQKGDIAEGYSVSREKKESFPLTVTSAQKNPTAFYLCASSNPGRSYEQYFGPGTRLTVT.

The rearrangement joins TRBV4-2 to TRBJ1-6; D uncertain. V was pared by 0 bases and J by 10 bases, with 7 bases between. CDR3 size: 13 residues. Germline V gene lookup returns CDR1 LGHNA and CDR2 YNFKEQ. The CDR3 sequence is CASSQDFGSPLHF. CDR3 coding DNA: TGTGCCAGCAGCCAAGATTTTGGCTCACCCCTCCACTTT.

This clone was seen once. The V call is TRBV19, the J call TRBJ1-5, with D tentatively TRBD1 (6 bases). Per germline, CDR1 LNHDA and CDR2 SQIVND (reference sequence). V lost 6 bases and J lost 7, with 25 bases in between. The CDR3 runs 17 residues. CDR3 loop: CASRKWGQGYSDQPQHF. CDR3 in DNA: TGTGCCAGTAGAAAATGGGGGCAGGGCTACTCAGACCAGCCCCAGCATTTT.

V usage is TRBV10-3 and J usage is TRBJ2-1; perhaps TRBD1 as D (6 bases). Germline assignment: CDR1 ENHRY and CDR2 SYGVKD. The CDR3 runs 14 residues. Trimming took 0 bases from V and 6 from J, leaving 9 bases between them. The CDR3 here is CAISESRGSNEQFF. The CDR3 DNA reads as TGTGCCATCAGTGAGTCGAGGGGGAGCAATGAGCAGTTCTTC.

This sequence joins TRBV11-2 and TRBJ2-5; 10 bases match TRBD2. CDR1 is SGHAT and CDR2 is FQNNGV in the germline V gene. The length of the CDR3 is 13 residues. V lost 5 bases and J lost 9; bases outside the gene matches: 6. The CDR3 sequence is CASSSGRVAAQYF. The CDR3 DNA follows: TGTGCCAGCAGCAGCGGGAGGGTTGCGGCCCAGTACTTC.

The rearrangement links TRBV10-3 to TRBJ2-7; 10 bases map to TRBD1. J gave up 4 bases and V 4 bases, and 4 bases lay outside the gene matches. Germline V gene lookup returns CDR1 ENHRY and CDR2 SYGVKD. The CDR3 runs 14 residues. CDR3 DNA sequence: TGTGCCATCAGTGGTGGACAGGGGGGGTACGAGCAGTACTTC. Encoded protein: CAISGGQGGYEQYF.

By its share, this clone is medium-sized. CDR3 nucleotide sequence: TGTGCCAGCAGCTCGGGGACAGTACCCCTCTATGGCTACACCTTC. Protein: CASSSGTVPLYGYTF. This sequence joins TRBV7-9 and TRBJ1-2; 7 bases are shared with TRBD1. The CDR3 sequence is 15 residues long. Germline-derived CDR1 and CDR2 are SEHNR and FQNEAQ (reference sequence). V trimming: 4 bases; J trimming: 4 bases; junction bases outside the gene matches: 9.

V is TRBV9 and J is TRBJ2-3, with D possibly being TRBD1 or TRBD2 (5 bases each). The CDR3 extends over 16 amino acids. Germline V lookup: CDR1 SGDLS, CDR2 YYNGEE. V was cut by 0 bases and J by 4 bases, with 15 bases left in between. CDR3 loop: CASSVEGADGADTQYF. Written as DNA, the CDR3 is TGTGCCAGCAGCGTAGAAGGGGCGGACGGGGCAGATACGCAGTATTTT.

This clone was picked up one time. The rearrangement uses TRBV30 and TRBJ1-2; D call uncertain. The germline V and J ends were trimmed by 2 bases and 0 bases, with 10 bases remaining between them. Germline V gives CDR1 GTSNPN, CDR2 SVGIG (reference sequence). The CDR3 loop spans 14 amino acids. The CDR3 here is CAWSPTDANYGYTF. In DNA, the CDR3 is TGTGCCTGGAGTCCAACCGACGCTAACTATGGCTACACCTTC.

The chain has TRBV19 and TRBJ2-2, with D perhaps being TRBD1 or TRBD2 (5 bases each). The CDR3 covers 16 residues. The ends were cut back, 1 base at V and 7 bases at J, with 16 bases in the middle. Germline values: CDR1 LNHDA, CDR2 SQIVND (reference sequence). This CDR3 is CASSIAEGPVIGELFF. The CDR3 coding sequence is TGTGCCAGTAGTATAGCTGAGGGGCCCGTGATCGGGGAGCTGTTTTTT.

This clone was found once. This sequence joins TRBV2 and TRBJ1-6; D is possibly TRBD1 (5 bases). CDR1 and CDR2 from the germline V gene are SNHLY and FYNNEI. V lost 0 bases and J lost 7, with 7 bases in between. This CDR3 has 14 residues. The DNA for the CDR3 is TGTGCCAGCAGTGAAGCGGCAGGGAATTCACCCCTCCACTTT. Translation gives CASSEAAGNSPLHF.

This sequence joins TRBV2 and TRBJ1-1; D unclear. Per the germline V gene, CDR1 is SNHLY and CDR2 is FYNNEI. This CDR3 comprises 15 residues. V was trimmed by 9 bases and J by 1 base, leaving 18 bases between them. The CDR3 spells CARGIREGGNTEAFF. CDR3 nucleotide sequence: TGTGCCAGGGGTATAAGGGAGGGAGGGAACACTGAAGCTTTCTTT.

This clone was counted only a few times. This chain uses TRBV30 with TRBJ2-1; 12 bases map to TRBD2. The germline CDR1 and CDR2 sequences are GTSNPN and SVGIG (reference sequence). The junction had 5 bases not matched to a gene; V was cut back by 1 base and J by 4 bases. This CDR3 comprises 16 residues. This CDR3 is CAWSELAGGPYNEQFF. CDR3 coding DNA: TGTGCCTGGAGTGAGCTAGCGGGGGGGCCTTACAATGAGCAGTTCTTC.

Note on this clone: This sample includes further DNA sequences coding for the same CDR3. The chain uses TRBV5-4 and TRBJ1-4; weak D call: TRBD1 (6 bases). CDR1 and CDR2 (germline): SGHNT, YYREEE (reference sequence). CDR3 length: 14 amino acids. Trimming cost V 3 bases and J 4 bases, with 10 bases left between them. The CDR3: CASSSDSFNEKLFF. For the CDR3, the DNA is TGTGCCAGCAGCTCGGACAGCTTTAATGAAAAACTGTTTTTT.

The J gene is TRBJ1-6, the V gene TRBV11-2; D uncertain. V was cut by 3 bases and J by 0 bases, with 6 bases left in between. Germline V gene lookup returns CDR1 SGHAT and CDR2 FQNNGV. The length of the CDR3 is 15 residues. For the CDR3, the DNA is TGTGCCAGCAGCTTTGGGAGCTCCTATAATTCACCCCTCCACTTT. It is translated as CASSFGSSYNSPLHF.

This clone showed up just a few times. The genes are TRBV15 and TRBJ1-1; 7 bases agree with TRBD1. CDR1 and CDR2 (germline): LNHNV, YYDKDF (reference sequence). The CDR3 is 15 amino acids. Losses at the gene ends were 5 bases for V and 11 bases for J; bases not matched to a gene: 17. The CDR3 DNA sequence: TGTGCCACCAGCCATCCCTTTGGACAGGCTACGGGGGCTTTCTTT. Its translation is CATSHPFGQATGAFF.

The V and J genes are TRBV18 and TRBJ2-1, with a weak D call TRBD1 (6 bases). Trimming removed 3 bases from V and 4 bases from J, with 7 bases in between. CDR3 length: 13 amino acids. Germline V lookup: CDR1 KGHSH, CDR2 LQKENI. The CDR3 nucleotides read TGTGCCAGCTCACCTGGACAGTACAATGAGCAGTTCTTC. This gives the protein CASSPGQYNEQFF.

CDR3 in DNA: TGTGCCAGCAGCTTGAATGGGGAGCAGTACTTC. This gives the protein CASSLNGEQYF. This chain connects TRBV5-4 to TRBJ2-7; D gene ambiguous. Per germline, CDR1 SGHNT and CDR2 YYREEE (reference sequence). The V end was cut by 1 base, the J end by 7 bases, with 6 bases between. The CDR3 has 11 residues. Using reference TRBV5-4 and TRBJ2-7 for the parts outside the CDR3, the full variable domain is ETGVTQSPTHLIKTRGQQVTLRCSSQSGHNTVSWYQQALGQGPQFIFQYYREEENGRGNFPPRFSGLQFPNYSSELNVNALELDDSALYLCASSLNGEQYFGPGTRLTVT.